These 2 T cell receptor beta chains were sequenced from one sample in a study of glioma-infiltrating T cells. TCR alpha and beta CDR3 regions were amplified from RNA using iRepertoire nested multiplex PCR. TCRdb called the multiplex PCR reads again in MiXCR, with one record for every CDR3 protein. The repertoire holds about 130,000 distinct CDR3 sequences, with around 23% as singletons. The sequencing input was glioma tissue, nonneoplastic brain tissue, or PBMCs (not recorded which). Receptor source: a human donor with low-grade glioma or glioblastoma, undergoing nonglioma brain surgery, or in good health (not recorded which).

This clonotype has ten or more counts. The rearrangement links TRBV20-1 to TRBJ1-5; 8 nucleotides align to TRBD1. The CDR3 runs 13 residues. Germline loops: CDR1 DFQATT, CDR2 SNEGSKA (reference sequence). The V gene end was trimmed by 5 bases and the J gene end by 6 bases; junction bases not matched to a gene: 6. CDR3 coding DNA: TGCAGTGCTCGACAGGGGACTAGTCAGCCCCAGCATTTT. As protein: CSARQGTSQPQHF.

The chain links TRBV10-3 to TRBJ1-3; unclear D gene. Per the germline V gene, CDR1 is ENHRY and CDR2 is SYGVKD. CDR3 size: 14 residues. Trimming took off 10 bases at V and 0 bases at J, with 13 bases between the two ends. CDR3 coding DNA: TGTGCCACCTCGGACGAGAGCTCTGGAAACACCATATATTTT. It translates to CATSDESSGNTIYF.